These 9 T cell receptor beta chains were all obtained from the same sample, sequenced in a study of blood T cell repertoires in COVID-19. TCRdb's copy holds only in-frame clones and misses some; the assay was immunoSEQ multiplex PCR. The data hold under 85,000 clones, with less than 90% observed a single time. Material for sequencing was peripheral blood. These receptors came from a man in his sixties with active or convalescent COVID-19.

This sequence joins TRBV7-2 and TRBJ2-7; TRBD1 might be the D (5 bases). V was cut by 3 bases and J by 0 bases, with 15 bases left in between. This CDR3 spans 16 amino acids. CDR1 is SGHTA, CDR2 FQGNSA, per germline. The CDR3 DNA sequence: TGTGCCAGCAGCTTTCCCCAGGGCAGAGCCTCCTACGAGCAGTACTTC. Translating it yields CASSFPQGRASYEQYF.

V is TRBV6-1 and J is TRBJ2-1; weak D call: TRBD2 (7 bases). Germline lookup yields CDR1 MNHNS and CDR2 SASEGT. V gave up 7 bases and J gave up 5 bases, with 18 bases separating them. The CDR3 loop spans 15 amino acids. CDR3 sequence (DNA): TGTGCCAGCATCTCAAGCGGGCGGGGGCACAATGAGCAGTTCTTC. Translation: CASISSGRGHNEQFF.

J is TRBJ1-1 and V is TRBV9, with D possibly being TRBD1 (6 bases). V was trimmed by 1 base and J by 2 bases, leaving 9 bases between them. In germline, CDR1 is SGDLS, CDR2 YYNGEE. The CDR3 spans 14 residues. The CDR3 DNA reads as TGTGCCAGCAGCGTACCACAGGGCAACACTGAAGCTTTCTTT. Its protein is CASSVPQGNTEAFF.

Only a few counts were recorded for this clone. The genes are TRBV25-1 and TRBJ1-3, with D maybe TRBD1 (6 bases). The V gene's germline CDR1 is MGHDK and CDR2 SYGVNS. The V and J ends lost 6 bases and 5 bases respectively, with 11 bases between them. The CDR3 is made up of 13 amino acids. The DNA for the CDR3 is TGTGCCAGCAGGAAACAGGGAAGAAACACCATATATTTT. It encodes CASRKQGRNTIYF.

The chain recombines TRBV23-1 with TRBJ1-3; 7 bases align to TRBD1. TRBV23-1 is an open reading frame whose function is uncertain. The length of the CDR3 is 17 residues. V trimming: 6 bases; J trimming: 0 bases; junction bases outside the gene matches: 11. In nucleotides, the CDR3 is TGCGCCAGCAGATCCGGGACAGAGAGACCCTCTGGAAACACCATATATTTT. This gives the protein CASRSGTERPSGNTIYF.

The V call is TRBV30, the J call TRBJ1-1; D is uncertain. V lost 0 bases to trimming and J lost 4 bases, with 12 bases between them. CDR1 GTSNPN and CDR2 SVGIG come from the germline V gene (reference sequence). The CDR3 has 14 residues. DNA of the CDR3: TGTGCCTGGAGTGTACCCGTACGGGGCACTGAAGCTTTCTTT. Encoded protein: CAWSVPVRGTEAFF.

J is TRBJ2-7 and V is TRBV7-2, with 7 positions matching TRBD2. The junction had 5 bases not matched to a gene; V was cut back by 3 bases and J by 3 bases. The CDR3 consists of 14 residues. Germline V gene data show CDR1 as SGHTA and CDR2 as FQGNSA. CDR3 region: CASSLGGILYEQYF. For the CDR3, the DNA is TGTGCCAGCAGCTTGGGAGGGATTCTCTACGAGCAGTACTTC.

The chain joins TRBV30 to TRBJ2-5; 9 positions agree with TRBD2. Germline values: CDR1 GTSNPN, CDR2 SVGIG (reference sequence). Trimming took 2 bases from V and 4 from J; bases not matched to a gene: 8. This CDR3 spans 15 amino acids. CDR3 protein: CAWSFAGGPGETQYF. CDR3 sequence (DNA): TGTGCCTGGAGTTTCGCGGGGGGGCCCGGAGAGACCCAGTACTTC.

The CDR3 nucleotides are TGTGCCAGCAGCTTATTACGATCCAGGGCCTACACCGGGGAGCTGTTTTTT. As protein: CASSLLRSRAYTGELFF. This chain uses TRBV11-2 with TRBJ2-2, with a possible D match to TRBD1 (5 bases). The germline CDR1 and CDR2 sequences are SGHAT and FQNNGV. The V end was cut by 2 bases, the J end by 3 bases, with 16 bases between. This CDR3 contains 17 residues.